This T cell receptor beta chain emerged from a study of CD8+CD57+ T cells in acquired aplastic anemia (dated by TCRdb to 2016 to 2018). For the study in its entirety: DNA extracted from sorted CD4+ and CD8+ cells had a mean of 3.2 ug, with a range of about 0.19 to 30 ug.

TCR repertoires of sorted CD4+ and CD8+ blood T cells from severe aplastic anemia patients and healthy subjects were deep-sequenced in the study. Ficoll-Paque density gradient centrifugation was used to isolate peripheral blood mononuclear cells. Before DNA was extracted, CD4+ and CD8+ T cells were sorted using either FACS or magnetic beads. TCR beta VDJ combination and CDR3 sequence profiling used genomic DNA as the template. TCR repertoire sequencing was run on an Illumina HiSeq 2000. From the authors' description of their analysis: TRBV/TRBJ rearrangement plots, CDR3 size and DJ length profiles, and Simpson's diversity index were used to evaluate the repertoires. The most abundant DNA sequence in the deep sequencing data was defined as the immunodominant clone. CDR3 amino acid sequences were screened for sharing across subjects and compared with published repertoires and the VDJdb database. TCRdb reprocessing: public reads trimmed at Q25 with fastp, clones called with MiXCR, in-frame beta chains kept. Rows with a matching CDR3 protein are joined into one entry that keeps the most common DNA and genes. TCRdb, not the authors, supplied the V and J calls. The sample profile shows about 270,000 distinct CDR3 sequences; around 60% of them were found once. The ten largest clonotypes hold under 8.5% of the sample.

Turning to this clonotype: Its specific antigen is unknown. Base qualities are not provided; no much larger clone lies one nucleotide away.

The germline V end is reduced by 8 bases and the J end by 3 bases; junction bases left unmatched: 16. The CDR3 spans 16 residues, from the cysteine through the phenylalanine. The CDR3 DNA has 48 bases and is translated from base 1. Results and caveats for the whole study, not just this receptor: No significant difference in CD8+ Simpson's diversity was found between patients and healthy controls (P=0.060). Although roughly 30 CD8+ CDR3 sequences were shared by patients and controls, these sequences appeared highly expressed in patients and within the immunodominant clones of patients.

The TCR comes from a human donor with severe aplastic anemia or a healthy control (not recorded which). The sequenced material came from sorted CD4+, CD8+, or CD8+CD57+ T cells (not recorded which) from PBMCs. The chain couples TRBV12-3 or TRBV12-4 to TRBJ2-7; 7 nucleotides in the junction match TRBD2. The DNA sequence follows: TGTGCCAGCGTCCCTATGGGGAGGGCAACTGGCTACGAGCAGTACTTC. It is translated as CASVPMGRATGYEQYF.